One and the same sample provided the 16 T cell receptor beta chains below, sequenced in a study of beta chain features in type 1 diabetes. Overall study findings and caveats: TCRB CDR3 length was moderately but significantly reduced in all four CD4+ subsets of Type 1 diabetes patients.

What was sequenced were expressed TCRB transcripts, since all of the isolated RNA had been reverse transcribed. Method: immunoSEQ multiplex PCR; TCRdb's copy keeps in-frame clones and lacks some. The sample comprises almost 350,000 clones, 7% to 10% of which are singletons, and roughly 1% rests with the top ten. These receptors are not linked to any known antigen. Sequenced sample: central memory CD4+ T cells from blood. The receptors were gathered from a man aged 25-45 years with type 1 diabetes.

This rearrangement joins TRBV7-2 to TRBJ1-6; D uncertain. Germline lookup yields CDR1 SGHTA and CDR2 FQGNSA. The V gene lost 4 bases and the J gene lost 11 bases, with 9 bases spanning the gap. The CDR3 totals 12 residues. In DNA form, the CDR3 reads TGTGCCAGCAGCTCGCCGGCGGCACCCCTCCACTTT. It yields the protein CASSSPAAPLHF.

The table lists this clone with many counts. The gene calls are TRBV7-2 and TRBJ1-2; D is possibly TRBD1 (5 bases). Germline loops: CDR1 SGHTA, CDR2 FQGNSA. Between the trimmed V and J ends, which lost 6 bases and 8 bases, there was a span of 16 bases. CDR3 length: 13 residues. The CDR3 DNA sequence: TGTGCCAGCAGTGACGCGGCAGGGCACGGCTACACCTTC. Its protein is CASSDAAGHGYTF.

This clone turned up a few times. This chain links TRBV7-2 with TRBJ2-3, with 7 bases identical to TRBD1. Trimming at V came to 4 bases and at J to 11 bases, leaving 15 bases not matched to a gene. This CDR3 has 15 amino acids. Germline CDR1 and CDR2: SGHTA and FQGNSA. The chain's CDR3 is CASSSVGQPSGGQYF. Here the CDR3 DNA reads TGTGCCAGCAGCTCGGTGGGACAGCCTTCCGGCGGGCAGTATTTT.

This chain connects TRBV10-3 to TRBJ2-5; D tentatively fits TRBD1 or TRBD2 (6 bases each). The germline CDR1 and CDR2 sequences are ENHRY and SYGVKD. Trimming pared 6 bases from V and 5 bases from J, leaving 13 bases between. The CDR3 is made up of 13 amino acids. CDR3 sequence: CAISPRGAETQYF. CDR3 sequence (DNA): TGTGCCATCAGCCCTAGGGGGGCGGAGACCCAGTACTTC.

This clone was counted between two and nine times. V is TRBV6-5 and J is TRBJ2-5; 13 bases are shared with TRBD2. The length of the CDR3 is 14 residues. CDR1 and CDR2 (germline): MNHEY, SVGAGI. The trim removed 6 bases at V and 7 bases at J, leaving 5 bases unmatched. The CDR3: CASSGTSGAATQYF. The CDR3, as DNA: TGTGCCAGCAGCGGGACTAGCGGGGCCGCGACCCAGTACTTC.

The sample holds a few counts of this clone. This sequence joins TRBV11-2 and TRBJ2-5; D perhaps matches TRBD2 (6 bases). Trimming shortened V by 2 bases and J by 5 bases, and 15 bases separated the two germline ends. This CDR3 is built from 15 residues. Per the germline V gene, CDR1 is SGHAT and CDR2 is FQNNGV. CDR3 nucleotides: TGTGCCAGCAGCTTATTACGGGGGAGCCTCGAGACCCAGTACTTC. Amino acid sequence: CASSLLRGSLETQYF.

The chain is built from TRBV5-1 and TRBJ2-2, with 7 bases that match TRBD1. The CDR3 runs 17 residues. Germline values: CDR1 SGHRS, CDR2 YFSETQ. The J segment lost 6 bases and the V segment lost 3 bases, leaving 14 bases of the junction unmatched. The CDR3 reads CASSSTSLGTDAGELFF. CDR3 nucleotide sequence: TGCGCCAGCAGCTCCACGTCGCTGGGGACAGACGCCGGGGAGCTGTTTTTT.

This clone has a handful of counts. This chain joins TRBV6-6 and TRBJ1-6, with 7 bases that match TRBD1. V lost 5 bases to trimming and J lost 5 bases; unmatched junction nucleotides: 6. The germline gives CDR1 MNHNY, CDR2 SVGAGI (reference sequence). The CDR3 is 15 amino acids. The CDR3 region is CASSPRGVDNSPLHF. The CDR3 DNA is TGTGCCAGCAGTCCCAGGGGGGTCGATAATTCACCCCTCCACTTT.

This clone was counted a few times. This chain links TRBV27 with TRBJ2-1, with D unclear. CDR1 is MNHEY and CDR2 is SMNVEV in the germline V gene (reference sequence). This CDR3 spans 12 amino acids. With 5 bases removed from V and 6 bases from J, the gap between germline ends came to 8 bases. CDR3: CASSPTRNEQFF. For the CDR3, the DNA is TGTGCCAGCAGTCCTACCCGCAATGAGCAGTTCTTC.

In this sample, this clone turned up a few times. This chain connects TRBV9 to TRBJ2-1, with 8 bases matching TRBD1. With V trimmed by 3 bases and J by 2 bases, 4 bases remained unmatched. Germline V CDR1 and CDR2: SGDLS, YYNGEE. The CDR3 extends over 15 amino acids. The CDR3 bases are TGTGCCAGCAGCGCGACAGGGGTCCCCTACAATGAGCAGTTCTTC. Encoded protein: CASSATGVPYNEQFF.

This clone was seen more than once but under ten times. The chain is built from TRBV19 and TRBJ1-2; a weak D match, TRBD1 (5 bases). V lost 5 bases, J lost 7 bases, and 14 bases lay in between. The CDR3 consists of 13 residues. The germline V gene encodes CDR1 LNHDA and CDR2 SQIVND (reference sequence). CDR3 nucleotides: TGTGCCAGTAGTGCCAGAAGTGGGGGTGGCTACACCTTC. It is translated as CASSARSGGGYTF. The variable domain in full, completed from reference TRBV19 and TRBJ1-2, reads DGGITQSPKYLFRKEGQNVTLSCEQNLNHDAMYWYRQDPGQGLRLIYYSQIVNDFQKGDIAEGYSVSREKKESFPLTVTSAQKNPTAFYLCASSARSGGGYTFGSGTRLTVV.

This clone was observed a few times. The chain combines TRBV11-2 with TRBJ2-7; no definite D call. From germline, CDR1 is SGHAT and CDR2 FQNNGV. The CDR3 is made up of 11 amino acids. V lost 4 bases and J 3 bases, leaving 4 bases between the germline ends. The CDR3 region is CASSSYYEQYF. As DNA, the CDR3 is TGTGCCAGCAGCTCATACTACGAGCAGTACTTC.

Only a few counts were recorded for this clone. The CDR3 coding sequence is TGTGCCAGTAGTATCGTGAGCGCGGCTGGGGCCAACGTCCTGACTTTC. This translates into CASSIVSAAGANVLTF. This chain joins TRBV19 and TRBJ2-6; D is unclear. V was cut by 3 bases and J by 2 bases, with 11 bases left in between. The CDR3 sequence is 16 residues long. Germline V gene data show CDR1 as LNHDA and CDR2 as SQIVND (reference sequence).

This clone was detected a few times. The chain's CDR3 is CASSRRTSGGPDTQYF. CDR3 DNA: TGTGCCAGCTCCCGGAGGACTAGCGGGGGTCCCGATACGCAGTATTTT. The chain employs TRBV18 and TRBJ2-3; 13 nucleotides match TRBD2. CDR1 is KGHSH, CDR2 LQKENI, per germline. J was trimmed by 6 bases and V by 6 bases; bases with no gene match: 9. The CDR3 totals 16 residues.

This clone was found a few times. CDR3: CASSSGIDEPQHF. CDR3 coding DNA: TGTGCCAGCAGCTCCGGGATCGACGAGCCCCAGCATTTT. This chain links TRBV5-5 with TRBJ1-5; D is unresolved. Germline V gene data show CDR1 as SGHKS and CDR2 as YYEKEE (reference sequence). The CDR3 runs to 13 residues. Trimming stripped 3 bases from V and 8 bases from J, with 12 bases between. Full variable domain (remainder filled in from reference TRBV5-5 and TRBJ1-5): DAGVTQSPTHLIKTRGQQVTLRCSPISGHKSVSWYQQVLGQGPQFIFQYYEKEERGRGNFPDRFSARQFPNYSSELNVNALLLGDSALYLCASSSGIDEPQHFGDGTRLSIL.

This clone was counted between two and nine times. The chain couples TRBV19 to TRBJ2-4; 8 bases are shared with TRBD1. In germline, CDR1 is LNHDA, CDR2 SQIVND (reference sequence). This CDR3 is 14 amino acids long. The J segment lost 8 bases and the V segment lost 5 bases, leaving 8 bases of the junction unmatched. DNA of the CDR3: TGTGCCAGTAGTTTCACGGACAGGGTCGACATTCAGTACTTC. Its protein is CASSFTDRVDIQYF.